These 23 T cell receptor beta chains came from one sample sequenced in a study of T cell clonality in common variable immunodeficiency. Method: immunoSEQ multiplex PCR; TCRdb's copy keeps in-frame clones and lacks some. Listed for the sample are about 35,000 clones, none seen a single time. The source material was peripheral blood mononuclear cells. The receptors here all came from a person between 18 and 75 years old in good health.

In its sample, this clone was seen a few times. The read ends 3 residues shy of where the CDR3 ends; the end is completed using the germline J gene. The chain joins TRBV7-9 to TRBJ2-7; 7 nucleotides align to TRBD1. The CDR3 loop spans 14 amino acids. V lost 5 bases and J lost 4; bases outside the gene matches: 8. In germline, CDR1 is SEHNR, CDR2 FQNEAQ (reference sequence). The CDR3 loop reads CASSPGQKGYEQYF. CDR3 bases read: TGTGCCAGCAGCCCGGGACAGAAGGGATACGAG. The full variable domain, its missing parts supplied by reference TRBV7-9 and TRBJ2-7, is DTGVSQNPRHKITKRGQNVTFRCDPISEHNRLYWYRQTLGQGPEFLTYFQNEAQLEKSRLLSDRFSAERPKGSFSTLEIQRTEQGDSAMYLCASSPGQKGYEQYFGPGTRLTVT.

This clone came up many times. The read finishes 3 residues shy of the CDR3 end, and the germline J gene is used to complete it. The chain is built from TRBV7-9 and TRBJ1-2; 7 bases line up with TRBD1. This CDR3 has 13 residues. The V gene's germline CDR1 is SEHNR and CDR2 FQNEAQ (reference sequence). The CDR3 bases that were read are TGTGCCAGCAGCAGCCTGCAGGGGGAAGGC. Amino acids: CASSSLQGEG. The whole CDR3 protein is CASSSLQGEGYTF.

This clone was counted at least ten times. The CDR3 end lies 3 residues beyond the end of the read and is filled in from the germline J gene. The chain couples TRBV18 to TRBJ1-6; 7 positions agree with TRBD1. J was trimmed by 8 bases and V by 3 bases; bases with no gene match: 1. The length of the CDR3 is 13 residues. Per the germline V gene, CDR1 is KGHSH and CDR2 is LQKENI. The CDR3 region is CASSPGQDSPLHF. The DNA read from the CDR3 is TGTGCCAGCTCACCCGGACAGGATTCACCC.

The sample holds a few counts of this clone. Read data end 3 residues before the CDR3 end; the end is taken from the germline J gene. V is TRBV7-8 and J is TRBJ2-7; 10 bases are shared with TRBD1. The ends lost 5 bases at V and 0 bases at J; junction bases unmatched: 4. CDR1 and CDR2 (germline): SGHVS, FQNEAQ. The CDR3 consists of 15 residues. CDR3 bases read: TGTGCCAGCAGCAATAGGACAGGGGGCTCCTACGAG. Its translation is CASSNRTGGSYE. The full CDR3 reads CASSNRTGGSYEQYF.

This clone was picked up a small number of times. Sequencing ends 3 residues short of the CDR3 end; the germline J gene provides the rest. The chain joins TRBV10-2 to TRBJ2-1; the match to TRBD1 covers 7 bases. The CDR3 is made up of 14 amino acids. Germline V gives CDR1 WSHSY, CDR2 SAAADI. After removal of 6 bases from V and 5 bases from J, the junction contained 7 bases not matched to a gene. The CDR3 reads CASRARDSHNEQFF. The covered CDR3 bases are TGCGCCAGCAGAGCCCGGGACAGCCACAATGAG.

This clone was recorded at least ten times. The read is 3 residues too short to cover the CDR3 end, so that end is filled in from the germline J gene. Other nucleotide sequences in the sample specify the same CDR3. The chain is built from TRBV10-3 and TRBJ2-5; D tentatively reads TRBD1 or TRBD2 (5 bases each). Between the trimmed V and J ends, which lost 0 bases and 4 bases, there was a span of 9 bases. CDR1 ENHRY and CDR2 SYGVKD come from the germline V gene. The CDR3 spans 14 residues. The CDR3 bases that were read are TGTGCCATCAGTGAGTCTTCAGGGAGAGAGACC. It yields the protein CAISESSGRET. The full CDR3 is CAISESSGRETQYF.

This clone was recorded at least ten times. CDR3 bases read: TGTGCCAGCACAGGCGGGGGCTCCTACGAG. This gives the protein CASTGGGSYE. The entire CDR3 is CASTGGGSYEQYF. The chain combines TRBV5-4 with TRBJ2-7; 7 nucleotides match TRBD2. The read finishes 3 residues shy of the CDR3 end, and the germline J gene is used to complete it. The CDR3 contains 13 residues. J gave up 0 bases and V 6 bases, and 3 bases lay outside the gene matches. Germline assignment: CDR1 SGHNT and CDR2 YYREEE (reference sequence). Full variable domain (rest looked up from reference TRBV5-4 and TRBJ2-7): ETGVTQSPTHLIKTRGQQVTLRCSSQSGHNTVSWYQQALGQGPQFIFQYYREEENGRGNFPPRFSGLQFPNYSSELNVNALELDDSALYLCASTGGGSYEQYFGPGTRLTVT.

As regards this clone: The read ends 3 residues shy of where the CDR3 ends; the end is completed using the germline J gene. The rearrangement links TRBV18 to TRBJ1-1; TRBD1 agrees at 7 bases. Germline V gene data show CDR1 as KGHSH and CDR2 as LQKENI. This CDR3 is 13 amino acids long. V lost 4 bases to trimming and J lost 6 bases; unmatched junction nucleotides: 5. The CDR3 here is CASSHSQGAEAFF. The covered CDR3 bases are TGTGCCAGCTCACATTCTCAGGGGGCTGAA. The full variable domain, its missing parts supplied by reference TRBV18 and TRBJ1-1, is NAGVMQNPRHLVRRRGQEARLRCSPMKGHSHVYWYRQLPEEGLKFMVYLQKENIIDESGMPKERFSAEFPKEGPSILRIQQVVRGDSAAYFCASSHSQGAEAFFGQGTRLTVV.

Many counts were recorded for this clone. The sequence runs out 3 residues before the end of the CDR3; the remainder is reconstructed from the germline J gene. This chain links TRBV7-3 with TRBJ1-2, with 9 bases aligning to TRBD1. V lost 4 bases, J lost 7 bases, and 4 bases stayed unmatched. Germline assignment: CDR1 SGHTA and CDR2 FQGTGA. The CDR3 length is 13 residues. The sequenced CDR3 bases are TGTGCCAGCAGCTGGGACAGGGCTTCTGGC. Its protein product is CASSWDRASG. The full CDR3 reads CASSWDRASGYTF.

In regard to this clone: The read is 3 residues too short to cover the CDR3 end, so that end is filled in from the germline J gene. The chain links TRBV30 to TRBJ1-1; D may be TRBD1 (5 bases). This CDR3 region has 13 residues. The germline V gene encodes CDR1 GTSNPN and CDR2 SVGIG (reference sequence). This CDR3 is CAWSAGGLREAFF. The part of the CDR3 DNA that was read is TGTGCCTGGAGCGCGGGGGGTCTAAGGGAG.

This clone has at least ten counts. The read halts 3 residues ahead of the CDR3 end, with the missing end drawn from the germline J gene. The V call is TRBV10-1, the J call TRBJ1-1, with D tentatively TRBD1 (6 bases). CDR1 is WNHNN and CDR2 is SYGVQD in the germline V gene (reference sequence). V shed 1 base and J shed 4 bases, with 16 bases lying between them. This CDR3 has 16 amino acids. The part of the CDR3 DNA that was read is TGCGCCAGCAGTGAGTTTGGGGCAGGGGATGGCACTGAA. Residues: CASSEFGAGDGTE. The full CDR3 protein reads CASSEFGAGDGTEAFF.

This clone was counted at least ten times. The read gets to within 3 residues of the CDR3 end, and the germline J gene fills in the rest. V and J are TRBV20-1 and TRBJ1-1, with TRBD1 matching 12 bases. The CDR3 is 14 residues long. With 5 bases clipped from V and 5 bases from J, the junction kept 6 bases outside the gene matches. CDR1 and CDR2 from the germline V gene are DFQATT and SNEGSKA (reference sequence). CDR3 sequence: CSAGTGGGWTEAFF. The sequenced CDR3 bases are TGCAGTGCTGGGACAGGGGGCGGGTGGACTGAA.

Details on this clone: The read halts 3 residues ahead of the CDR3 end, with the missing end drawn from the germline J gene. This chain joins TRBV11-2 and TRBJ1-1; tentative D call: TRBD1 (5 bases). The CDR3 totals 14 residues. Germline V lookup: CDR1 SGHAT, CDR2 FQNNGV. The DNA read from the CDR3 is TGTGCCAGCAGCCCACTCTGGGGCCGTCCCTTA. It encodes CASSPLWGRPL. In full, the CDR3 reads CASSPLWGRPLAFF. The variable domain in full, completed from reference TRBV11-2 and TRBJ1-1, reads EAGVAQSPRYKIIEKRQSVAFWCNPISGHATLYWYQQILGQGPKLLIQFQNNGVVDDSQLPKDRFSAERLKGVDSTLKIQPAKLEDSAVYLCASSPLWGRPLAFFGQGTRLTVV.

A word on this clone: Coverage ceases 3 residues before the CDR3 finishes, and the germline J gene fills in the end. V gene TRBV7-9 combines with J gene TRBJ1-2; TRBD1 aligns across 7 bases. This CDR3 has 13 amino acids. Germline loops: CDR1 SEHNR, CDR2 FQNEAQ (reference sequence). Trimming removed 4 bases from V and 6 bases from J; junction bases left unmatched: 5. The part of the CDR3 DNA that was read is TGTGCCAGCAGCTGGTCGACAGGGAATGGC. Translation gives CASSWSTGNG. The whole CDR3 sequence is CASSWSTGNGYTF. The full variable domain, with the rest looked up from reference TRBV7-9 and TRBJ1-2, is DTGVSQNPRHKITKRGQNVTFRCDPISEHNRLYWYRQTLGQGPEFLTYFQNEAQLEKSRLLSDRFSAERPKGSFSTLEIQRTEQGDSAMYLCASSWSTGNGYTFGSGTRLTVV.

In this sample, this clone turned up many times. CDR3 amino acids: CASSDSNSHNEQFF. The covered CDR3 bases are TGTGCCAGCAGTGACTCAAACAGCCACAATGAG. The chain has TRBV6-4 and TRBJ2-1; no clear D gene. The missing CDR3 end, 3 residues past where the read stops, is filled in from the germline J gene. Trimming pared 0 bases from V and 5 bases from J, leaving 8 bases between. Germline lookup yields CDR1 MRHNA and CDR2 SNTAGT. The CDR3 is 14 amino acids.

Many counts were recorded for this clone. The chain's CDR3 is CATSRTGALAYEQYF. The covered CDR3 bases are TGTGCCACCAGCAGGACAGGCGCGCTCGCCTACGAG. The chain has TRBV15 and TRBJ2-7; a possible D gene is TRBD1 (6 bases). The DNA ends 3 residues before the CDR3 does, and the rest of the CDR3 is filled in from the germline J gene. V was cut by 3 bases and J by 2 bases, with 14 bases left in between. This CDR3 is 15 amino acids long. Germline CDR1 LNHNV, CDR2 YYDKDF (reference sequence).

Concerning this clone: The CDR3 goes on 3 residues after the read ends, and that part is filled in from the germline J gene. This chain links TRBV18 with TRBJ1-1; the D gene is possibly TRBD1 (5 bases). This CDR3 comprises 13 residues. The V gene's germline CDR1 is KGHSH and CDR2 LQKENI. Trimming took 2 bases from V and 5 from J, leaving 9 bases between them. CDR3 protein: CASSPGKGTEAFF. The sequenced CDR3 bases are TGTGCCAGCTCACCAGGCAAGGGGACTGAA.

This clone was seen a few times. The CDR3 is cut off 3 residues early in the read; its end comes from the germline J gene. The rearrangement uses TRBV6-1 and TRBJ1-2; D call uncertain. Germline CDR1 reads MNHNS; CDR2 reads SASEGT. The CDR3 loop spans 11 amino acids. The CDR3 sequence: CASSGYYDYTF. The CDR3 DNA, read in part, is TGTGCCAGCAGTGGTTACTACGAC.

This clone has at least ten counts. Distinct nucleotide sequences in the sample also encode this CDR3. This CDR3 is CSAAPGSGHTDTQYF. The covered CDR3 bases are TGCAGTGCCGCCCCGGGTAGCGGACACACAGATACG. The chain combines TRBV20-1 with TRBJ2-3, with a possible D match to TRBD2 (6 bases). The read ends 3 residues before the CDR3 terminus; that terminus is restored from the germline J gene. Germline V gives CDR1 DFQATT, CDR2 SNEGSKA (reference sequence). V shed 6 bases and J shed 2 bases, with 18 bases lying between them. CDR3 length: 15 residues.

This clone was counted at least ten times. The observed sequence ends 3 residues before the CDR3 terminus, with the missing tail filled in from the germline J gene. The chain links TRBV7-2 to TRBJ2-3; 10 bases fit TRBD2. V lost 0 bases, J lost 0 bases, and 3 bases stayed unmatched. The CDR3 has 17 residues. CDR1 is SGHTA, CDR2 FQGNSA, per germline. The covered CDR3 bases are TGTGCCAGCAGCTTAGCGAAACTAGCGGGGAGCACAGATACG. Encoded protein: CASSLAKLAGSTDT. The full CDR3 is CASSLAKLAGSTDTQYF.

In the case of this clone: The missing CDR3 end, 3 residues past where the read stops, is filled in from the germline J gene. The chain links TRBV18 to TRBJ2-3; TRBD2 is a possible D gene (6 bases). The CDR3 is 15 amino acids. Germline assignment: CDR1 KGHSH and CDR2 LQKENI. The CDR3: CASSPPEGKRETQYF. CDR3 DNA, as far as it was read: TGTGCCAGCTCACCGCCGGAGGGGAAAAGGGAGACG.

On this clone: At one boundary the junction diverges from the germline segment, which might be a read error. The CDR3 goes on 3 residues after the read ends, and that part is filled in from the germline J gene. The chain couples TRBV5-6 to TRBJ2-5, with 9 bases lining up with TRBD1. The germline gives CDR1 SGHDT, CDR2 YYEEEE. This CDR3 is 15 amino acids long. CDR3 DNA (partial): TGTGACAGCAGCTTGGGGGACAGGGAACAAGAGACC. Its protein is CDSSLGDREQET. In full, the CDR3 reads CDSSLGDREQETQYF. Looking up the rest from reference TRBV5-6 and TRBJ2-5 gives the full variable domain: DAGVTQSPTHLIKTRGQQVTLRCSPKSGHDTVSWYQQALGQGPQFIFQYYEEEERQRGNFPDRFSGHQFPNYSSELNVNALLLGDSALYLCDSSLGDREQETQYFGPGTRLLVL.

Comment on this clone: The read terminates 3 residues before the CDR3 end, so the remaining end is supplied by the germline J gene. The V gene is TRBV5-1, the J gene TRBJ2-6; 8 bases are a match to TRBD2. After removal of 1 base from V and 2 bases from J, the junction contained 5 bases not matched to a gene. The V gene's germline CDR1 is SGHRS and CDR2 YFSETQ. CDR3 size: 17 residues. CDR3 residues: CASSLRGLGAGANVLTF. Incomplete CDR3 DNA: TGCGCCAGCAGCTTGCGGGGACTAGGGGCTGGGGCCAACGTC.